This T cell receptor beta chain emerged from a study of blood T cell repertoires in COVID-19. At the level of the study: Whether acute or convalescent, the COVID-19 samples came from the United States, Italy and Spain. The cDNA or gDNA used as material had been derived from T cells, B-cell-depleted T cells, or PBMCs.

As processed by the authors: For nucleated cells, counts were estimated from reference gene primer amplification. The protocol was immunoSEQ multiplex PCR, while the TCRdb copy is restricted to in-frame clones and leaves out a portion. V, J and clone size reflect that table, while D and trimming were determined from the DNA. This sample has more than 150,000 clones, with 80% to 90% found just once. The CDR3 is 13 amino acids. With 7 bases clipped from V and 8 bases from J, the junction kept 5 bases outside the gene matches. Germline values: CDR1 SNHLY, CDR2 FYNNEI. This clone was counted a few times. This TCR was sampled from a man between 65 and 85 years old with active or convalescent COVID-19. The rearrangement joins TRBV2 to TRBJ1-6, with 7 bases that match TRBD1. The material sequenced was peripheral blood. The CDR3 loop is CASNDREDSPLHF. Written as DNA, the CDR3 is TGTGCCAGCAACGACAGGGAGGATTCACCCCTCCACTTT.